This T cell receptor beta chain was identified in a study of yellow fever vaccine responses in identical twins. Study conclusions and caveats: Reportedly, the T cell response mounted by twins to vaccine seemed partly convergent, partly personalized.

As for this clonotype: Its antigen is as yet unknown.

TCRdb fed the RT-PCR reads into MiXCR, producing one record per CDR3 protein. This table holds 4,500 or so distinct CDR3 sequences, approximately 85% found once. The CDR3 extends over 14 amino acids. V was clipped by 4 bases and J by 5 bases, with 13 bases between them. The V gene's germline CDR1 is KGHDR and CDR2 SFDVKD. This TCR derives from a young woman who received the yellow fever vaccine. The source material was T cells from blood (PBMCs), unsorted or a sorted subset (not recorded which), sampled before or after yellow fever vaccination (not recorded which). V and J are TRBV24-1 and TRBJ2-5; D unclear. In DNA, the CDR3 is TGTGCCACCAGTGACCCGACCCGATCGGAGACCCAGTACTTC. Translating it yields CATSDPTRSETQYF.